The rows below give T cell receptor beta chains drawn from one sample of a study of blood T cell repertoires in COVID-19. Profiled with immunoSEQ multiplex PCR; TCRdb holds only in-frame clones, not every one. The top ten hold approximately 3.8% of the sample, which has roughly 290,000 clones, approximately 86% seen once. Source material: peripheral blood. These receptor sequences come from a woman between 45 and 65 years old with active or convalescent COVID-19. Each CDR3 is given with its conserved first and last residue. D genes are given only for firm matches. Clone size is stated in some rows and not others, as once, few, many or a class when expanded.

v_gene,abundance,d_gene,j_gene,CDR3aa
TRBV24-1,-,-,TRBJ2-1,CATSDLEAVAFNEQFF
TRBV7-2,-,-,TRBJ1-1,CASSISIRGHDAFF
TRBV7-2,-,-,TRBJ2-1,CASSLLGYWAEQFF
TRBV5-1,-,-,TRBJ2-3,CASSPEGGDTQYF
TRBV6-4,-,TRBD2,TRBJ2-3,CASSTSGGSTDTQYF
TRBV6-5,-,TRBD1,TRBJ2-3,CASRKTGRTDTQYF
TRBV7-6,-,TRBD1,TRBJ2-3,CASSPLGQAKDTQYF
TRBV15,-,-,TRBJ1-5,CATSRDRQVNQPQHF
TRBV4-2,-,-,TRBJ2-3,CASSQNVAGRRTDTQYF
TRBV6-1,once,-,TRBJ1-5,CASSERVRNGQPQHF
TRBV28,-,-,TRBJ1-2,CASSQLRRGSYGYTF
TRBV27,few,TRBD1,TRBJ1-3,CASSPGTGGLSGNTIYF
TRBV7-2,few,TRBD2,TRBJ2-1,CASTPAGVSYNEQFF
TRBV9,-,-,TRBJ2-1,CASSVAPWGGGYNEQFF
TRBV18,-,TRBD1,TRBJ1-5,CASSTGTGSGQPQHF
TRBV5-8,-,-,TRBJ1-2,CASTVQGRYGYTF
TRBV15,-,-,TRBJ2-1,CATSRETDEQFF
TRBV4-1,-,-,TRBJ2-1,CASSQGSAYNEQFF
TRBV11-3,-,-,TRBJ2-5,CASSVGLEETQYF
TRBV7-2,-,TRBD1,TRBJ1-2,CASSLWPTGNYGYTF
TRBV2,-,-,TRBJ1-6,CASRSEDSYNSPLHF
TRBV4-1,many,TRBD2,TRBJ2-7,CASRITGTSGTPTPHEQYF
TRBV7-9,-,TRBD1,TRBJ1-2,CASSPDRERFYGYTF
TRBV6-5,-,-,TRBJ2-7,CASGRQRSYEQYF
TRBV5-1,-,-,TRBJ2-3,CASSLQWTVPSTDTQYF
TRBV29-1,-,TRBD1,TRBJ2-1,CSVPQGAMSNEQFF
TRBV24-1,-,-,TRBJ2-3,CATSDSLSSTDTQYF
TRBV28,few,TRBD1,TRBJ1-2,CASGGQGTTNYGYTF
TRBV5-1,-,TRBD1,TRBJ2-7,CASSAGTAALEQYF
TRBV10-3,-,-,TRBJ2-1,CAIRQGPSGRSYNEQFF
TRBV10-3,-,TRBD1,TRBJ2-1,CATGTGSHNEQFF
TRBV30,-,-,TRBJ1-6,CAWSNLLSNSPLHF
TRBV7-8,-,TRBD1,TRBJ1-3,CASSPRGGQGPTGNTIYF
TRBV18,-,-,TRBJ1-5,CASSPFDGNQPQHF
TRBV7-3,-,-,TRBJ2-7,CASSLGASPGYEQYF
TRBV6-5,once,-,TRBJ2-1,CASSGSRNWQDPFF
TRBV3-1/TRBV3-2,-,-,TRBJ1-1,CASSLPGADTEAFF
TRBV5-4,few,-,TRBJ1-2,CASSLDEGPLGYTF
TRBV5-1,-,-,TRBJ1-1,CASSPGGFTEAFF
TRBV5-1,-,-,TRBJ2-2,CASSSDFTGELFF
TRBV6-1,once,TRBD2,TRBJ2-1,CASSGTGRAGTSGSFNEQFF
TRBV4-2,-,-,TRBJ2-1,CASSQASEGYEQFF
TRBV5-5,-,-,TRBJ2-7,CASRPGTVAYEQYF
TRBV19,-,-,TRBJ1-5,CASSITDSSNQPQHF
TRBV18,-,-,TRBJ1-2,CASSPLGGNYGYTF
TRBV5-4,-,-,TRBJ1-1,CASSLPATGFYTEAFF
TRBV27,-,TRBD1,TRBJ1-4,CASRRTGGWGKLFF
TRBV7-9,few,-,TRBJ2-5,CASSLKGETQYF
TRBV19,-,TRBD2,TRBJ2-1,CASRAGLHNNEQFF
TRBV2,-,TRBD2,TRBJ2-3,CASSEWAGATGDTQYF
TRBV9,-,-,TRBJ1-4,CASSVEARGEKLFF
TRBV5-1,-,-,TRBJ2-7,CASSLAGWTYEQYF
TRBV3-1/TRBV3-2,-,-,TRBJ1-1,CASSRRTEGTEAFF
TRBV14,-,TRBD2,TRBJ2-3,CASSHIAGGYTDTQYF
TRBV3-1/TRBV3-2,few,-,TRBJ1-6,CATQGNNSPLHF
TRBV10-3,-,TRBD1,TRBJ2-7,CAISPGQGTAYEQYF
TRBV7-9,-,TRBD1,TRBJ2-5,CASSPRGPETQYF
TRBV19,-,-,TRBJ1-5,CASSKRRDTGNQPQHF
TRBV2,once,TRBD1,TRBJ1-2,CASSQTGRTRKSGYTF